Listed below are T cell receptor beta chains from one sample, sequenced in a study of T cells in Graves' hyperthyroidism and ophthalmopathy. TCRdb re-derived calls from the multiplex PCR reads in MiXCR, one entry per CDR3 protein. The sample has 500,000 or so distinct CDR3 sequences; 17% are singletons. Specimen: blood. These receptors were obtained from a woman younger than 35 with Graves' ophthalmopathy. The CDR3 runs from the conserved cysteine through the conserved F or W. The D gene is left open where the match is weak. Clone size, where shown, is once, few, many, or a class for clones that have expanded.

j_call | clone_size | v_call | d_call | cdr3_nt | cdr3_aa
TRBJ2-5 | . | TRBV28 | . | TGTGCCAGCATGAGCAAAGAGACCCAGTACTTC | CASMSKETQYF
TRBJ2-7 | many | TRBV4-3 | TRBD1 | TGCGCCAGCAGCCAAGGGACAGGGACCTACGAGCAGTACTTC | CASSQGTGTYEQYF
TRBJ2-7 | many | TRBV7-8 | . | TGTGCCAGCAGCTTAGTCGAGGTTAGCAGGTCCTACGAGCAGTACTTC | CASSLVEVSRSYEQYF
TRBJ2-7 | many | TRBV14 | . | TGTGCCAGCAGCCAAGATTTAGGGTCCTACGAGCAGTACTTC | CASSQDLGSYEQYF
TRBJ2-1 | few | TRBV4-1 | TRBD2 | TGCGCCAGTATGGGACTAGCGGGGACCGGGGAGCAGTTCTTC | CASMGLAGTGEQFF
TRBJ1-1 | many | TRBV18 | TRBD1 | TGTGCCAGCTCACCTAGGGACAGGACTATGAACACTGAAGCTTTCTTT | CASSPRDRTMNTEAFF
TRBJ1-3 | . | TRBV12-3/TRBV12-4 | . | TGTGCCAGCAGTTGGACACAAAACACCATATATTTT | CASSWTQNTIYF
TRBJ2-2 | many | TRBV27 | TRBD1 | TGTGCCAGCAGCGAGACAGGGAAGGGCACCGGGGAGCTGTTTTTT | CASSETGKGTGELFF
TRBJ2-5 | . | TRBV3-1 | . | TGTGCCAGCAGCCCGGAGGGCTATCCTAAAGAGACCCAGTACTTC | CASSPEGYPKETQYF
TRBJ1-4 | few | TRBV7-9 | TRBD1 | TGTGCCAGCAGCTCACTCCCTATGACAGGGGAGGATGAAAAACTGTTTTTT | CASSSLPMTGEDEKLFF